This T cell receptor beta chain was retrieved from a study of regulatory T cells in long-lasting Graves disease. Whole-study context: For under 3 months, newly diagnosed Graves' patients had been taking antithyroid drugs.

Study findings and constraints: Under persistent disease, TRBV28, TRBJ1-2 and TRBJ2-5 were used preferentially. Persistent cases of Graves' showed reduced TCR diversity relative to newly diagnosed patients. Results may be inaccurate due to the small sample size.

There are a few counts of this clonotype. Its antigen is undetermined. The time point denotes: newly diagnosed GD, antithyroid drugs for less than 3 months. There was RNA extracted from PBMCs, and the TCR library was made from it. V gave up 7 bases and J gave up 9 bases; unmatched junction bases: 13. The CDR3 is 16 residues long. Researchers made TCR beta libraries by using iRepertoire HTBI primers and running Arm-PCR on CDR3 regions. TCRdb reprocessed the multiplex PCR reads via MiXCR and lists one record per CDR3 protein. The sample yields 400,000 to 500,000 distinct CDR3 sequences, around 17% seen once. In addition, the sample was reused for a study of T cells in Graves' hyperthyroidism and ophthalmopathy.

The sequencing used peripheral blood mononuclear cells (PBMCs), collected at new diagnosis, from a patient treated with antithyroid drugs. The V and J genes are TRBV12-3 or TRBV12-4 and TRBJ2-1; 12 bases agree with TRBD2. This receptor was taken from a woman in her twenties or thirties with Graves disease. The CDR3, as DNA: TGTGCCAGCATCGATGGAGAGACTAGCGGGAGAGGTGAGCAGTTCTTC. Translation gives CASIDGETSGRGEQFF.